This is a list of T cell receptor beta chains from one sample in a study of patients and donors after allogeneic stem cell transplantation. TCRdb called the RT-PCR reads again in MiXCR, with one record for every CDR3 protein. This table has 410,000 or so distinct CDR3 sequences, 16% appearing once. Sequencing was performed on blood, either unsorted or a sorted T cell fraction (not recorded which). The receptors were gathered from a human donor who was either an allogeneic HSCT recipient or a stem cell or donor lymphocyte infusion donor (not recorded which). It is not recorded whose cells these are; they may come from a transplant donor. Each CDR3 is given with its conserved first and last residue. The order of the fields is clone size, D gene, J gene, V gene, CDR3 DNA, CDR3 protein. A D gene is named only where the DNA matches it firmly. Clone size appears in some rows only: once, few, many, or a class for an expanded clone.

few | TRBD1 | TRBJ1-1 | TRBV4-1 | TGCGCCACCGTTGGGACAGCGAACACTGAAGCTTTCTTT | CATVGTANTEAFF
many | . | TRBJ2-4 | TRBV18 | TGTGCCAGCTCCGACGGGACTCCGAGGTACATTCAGTACTTC | CASSDGTPRYIQYF
many | TRBD1 | TRBJ1-2 | TRBV29-1 | TGCAGCGCTCTCAGACAGGGGGCAGGTGGCTACACCTTC | CSALRQGAGGYTF
. | . | TRBJ2-3 | TRBV4-3 | TGCGCCAGCAGCCAAACCTTAGGAGGGGGCAAGGCAGATACGCAGTATTTT | CASSQTLGGGKADTQYF
. | . | TRBJ2-1 | TRBV18 | TGTGCCAGCTCACCACTCCCACCCGGCTCCTACAATGAGCAGTTCTTC | CASSPLPPGSYNEQFF
. | . | TRBJ1-1 | TRBV6-2/TRBV6-3 | TGTGCCAGCAGTTATTCAGGGGCTGAAGCTTTCTTT | CASSYSGAEAFF
. | . | TRBJ2-7 | TRBV20-1 | TGCAGTGCTAGACGCCTAGAGTACGAGCAGTACTTC | CSARRLEYEQYF
few | . | TRBJ2-3 | TRBV10-3 | TGTGCCATCAGTGAGCTCAAGACCTTGAGCACAGATACGCAGTATTTT | CAISELKTLSTDTQYF
few | . | TRBJ1-5 | TRBV14 | TGTGCCAGCAGCCAACAGGTAAATCAGCCCCAGCATTTT | CASSQQVNQPQHF
. | TRBD1 | TRBJ1-2 | TRBV27 | TGTGCCAGCAGTTTAAGGGCTCGGACAGGGTCTACCTATGGCTACACCTTC | CASSLRARTGSTYGYTF
many | . | TRBJ2-2 | TRBV7-2 | TGTGCCAGCAGCTCCCCGGGACAGAACACCGGGGAGCTGTTTTTT | CASSSPGQNTGELFF
few | TRBD2 | TRBJ2-3 | TRBV6-5 | TGTGCCAGCAGTTACTCGAGGAAGACTAGCGGGGGAGGGGCAGATACGCAGTATTTT | CASSYSRKTSGGGADTQYF
. | TRBD2 | TRBJ2-3 | TRBV20-1 | TGCAGTGCTAGGAGGGGAAGGACTAGCGGGGGCACAGATACGCAGTATTTT | CSARRGRTSGGTDTQYF
. | TRBD2 | TRBJ2-3 | TRBV7-2 | TGTGCCAGCAGCCCTCGGACTAGCCGAGGCGCAGATACGCAGTATTTT | CASSPRTSRGADTQYF
many | . | TRBJ1-1 | TRBV29-1 | TGCAGCGTGGACAGACGCACTGAAGCTTTCTTT | CSVDRRTEAFF
few | TRBD2 | TRBJ2-3 | TRBV5-6 | TGCGCCAGCAGCATGGGACTAGCGGGCACAGATACGCAGTATTTT | CASSMGLAGTDTQYF
few | TRBD1 | TRBJ1-6 | TRBV20-1 | TGCAGTGCTAGCGCCGGGACAGGGACAAATAATTCACCCCTCCACTTT | CSASAGTGTNNSPLHF
. | . | TRBJ2-7 | TRBV2 | TGTGCCAGGGGGACTCCATATCGTTCCGACGAGCAGTACTTC | CARGTPYRSDEQYF
many | . | TRBJ2-7 | TRBV4-3 | TGCGCCAGCAGCCAAGACACCAAAAGGGGGGGGGCCTTCTACGAGCAGTACTTC | CASSQDTKRGGAFYEQYF
few | TRBD2 | TRBJ2-1 | TRBV10-3 | TGTGCCATCAGTGGGGTAGCGGGAGTTAATGAGCAGTTCTTC | CAISGVAGVNEQFF
. | . | TRBJ1-1 | TRBV19 | TGTGCCAGTAGTATAAGACAGTCGCGCACTGAAGCTTTCTTT | CASSIRQSRTEAFF
. | TRBD1 | TRBJ2-2 | TRBV10-3 | TGTGCCAACAACCCGGGACAGGGGACCGGGGAGCTGTTTTTT | CANNPGQGTGELFF
many | . | TRBJ1-2 | TRBV7-9 | TGTGCCAGCAGCCCTCAACAGGGCTATGGCTACACCTTC | CASSPQQGYGYTF
many | . | TRBJ2-7 | TRBV25-1 | TGTGCCAGCAGGGCCGCAGGGACCTACGAGCAGTACTTC | CASRAAGTYEQYF
. | TRBD2 | TRBJ2-3 | TRBV24-1 | TGTGCCACCAGTGATTTATTAGCGGGGGCTGGAGATACGCAGTATTTT | CATSDLLAGAGDTQYF
few | . | TRBJ1-2 | TRBV12-1 | TGTGCCAGCAACCCCTCCGGCGGAAACGATGGCTACACCTTC | CASNPSGGNDGYTF
few | . | TRBJ1-1 | TRBV4-1 | TGCGCCAGCAGCTACTTGGGTGCAACAATGGCTTTCTTT | CASSYLGATMAFF
. | . | TRBJ1-2 | TRBV6-1 | TGTGCCAGCAGTCCTGTTTGGGGGGCGGGTAACTATGGCTACACCTTC | CASSPVWGAGNYGYTF
few | . | TRBJ2-1 | TRBV20-1 | TGCAGTGCTACCGGGGCCCCAAATGAGCAGTTCTTC | CSATGAPNEQFF
few | . | TRBJ1-5 | TRBV19 | TGTGCCAGTAGTATAGTTAGGCAGCCCCAGCATTTT | CASSIVRQPQHF
few | . | TRBJ2-1 | TRBV2 | TGTGCCAGCAACGAGGGGGGGTACAATGAGCAGTTCTTC | CASNEGGYNEQFF
. | . | TRBJ1-3 | TRBV4-3 | TGCGCCAGCAGCCAAGCCCCGGGACGTTCCTCTGGAAACACCATATATTTT | CASSQAPGRSSGNTIYF
few | TRBD1 | TRBJ1-6 | TRBV5-1 | TGCGCCAGCAGCTCGGGGACAGAAAAAAATTCACCCCTCCACTTT | CASSSGTEKNSPLHF
few | TRBD2 | TRBJ2-1 | TRBV4-2 | TGTGCCAGCAGCCAAGCAGTCCCGGGCCTAGCGGGGGCCGGGGGTGAGCAGTTCTTC | CASSQAVPGLAGAGGEQFF
few | . | TRBJ2-5 | TRBV11-2 | TGTGCCAGCAGCTTGAGGGGTCAGCAAGAGACCCAGTACTTC | CASSLRGQQETQYF
. | . | TRBJ2-7 | TRBV9 | TGTGCCAGCAGCGGAAAGGGCAGCGATCGTGAGTACTTC | CASSGKGSDREYF
many | . | TRBJ2-1 | TRBV11-2 | TGTGCCAGCAGCTTATTCGGAATCAACAATGAGCAGTTCTTC | CASSLFGINNEQFF
. | TRBD1 | TRBJ1-5 | TRBV5-6 | TGTGCCAGCAGCTTGGCATCAGGGGGGCATCAGCCCCAGCATTTT | CASSLASGGHQPQHF
many | . | TRBJ2-3 | TRBV12-3/TRBV12-4 | TGTGCCAGCACCTTAAACACAGATACGCAGTATTTT | CASTLNTDTQYF
. | TRBD1 | TRBJ1-2 | TRBV4-3 | TGCGCCAGCAGCCAAGTCGTCGGACAGGGGTGGACCTACACCTTC | CASSQVVGQGWTYTF
few | . | TRBJ2-7 | TRBV9 | TGTGCCAGCAGCGTAGGCCAGGAGACCTACGAGCAGTACTTC | CASSVGQETYEQYF
few | . | TRBJ1-1 | TRBV7-9 | TGTGCCAGCGAACGCCTTGTGAACACTGAAGCTTTCTTT | CASERLVNTEAFF
many | TRBD1 | TRBJ2-1 | TRBV12-3/TRBV12-4 | TGTGCCAGCAGTCCCCCCGCCGGGACAGGGAAGATAAATGAGCAGTTCTTC | CASSPPAGTGKINEQFF
many | . | TRBJ2-2 | TRBV2 | TGTGCCAGCAGCCCCCCCTCGACCGGGGAGCTGTTTTTT | CASSPPSTGELFF
few | . | TRBJ1-2 | TRBV7-9 | TGTGCCAGCAGCTCAGCGACAGATAACTATGGCTACACCTTC | CASSSATDNYGYTF
many | . | TRBJ1-1 | TRBV5-5 | TGTGCCAGCAGCTTGGACAGGGTGGGCACTGAAGCTTTCTTT | CASSLDRVGTEAFF